These 20 T cell receptor beta chains came from one sample sequenced in a study of blood T cells in healthy people across ages. The use of a sample-barcoded 5' primer and a J-beta primer mix characterized a second PCR of about 7 to 12 cycles. A single record per CDR3 protein comes from TCRdb applying MiXCR to the 5' RACE reads. This sample has over 950,000 distinct CDR3 sequences, with 51% found just once. The sample consisted of blood. All receptors come from a woman aged 55 to 70 in good health.

The genes are TRBV28 and TRBJ2-5; tentatively, D is TRBD1 (6 bases). Germline CDR1 and CDR2: MDHEN and SYDVKM. The CDR3 sequence is 16 residues long. Trimming removed 4 bases at V and 11 bases at J, with 26 bases between. CDR3 nucleotides: TGTGCCAGCAGTTCCCGGGACAAAAGCTCCTACAATGAGCAGTACTTC. Its protein is CASSSRDKSSYNEQYF.

This chain's CDR3 is CASSLNSALRGEGAYEQYF. DNA of the CDR3: TGCGCCAGCAGCTTGAATAGTGCCCTTCGTGGAGAGGGGGCCTACGAGCAGTACTTC. V gene TRBV5-1 combines with J gene TRBJ2-4; a possible D gene is TRBD1 (6 bases). The DNA end lines up better with TRBJ2-7; the J call may be wrong. Looked up from germline, CDR1 is SGHRS and CDR2 is YFSETQ. CDR3 length equals 19 residues.

This clonotype showed up just a few times. The chain recombines TRBV5-5 with TRBJ2-7; D tentatively fits TRBD1 or TRBD2 (5 bases each). Germline CDR1 and CDR2: SGHKS and YYEKEE (reference sequence). Trimming shortened V by 7 bases and J by 5 bases, and 13 bases separated the two germline ends. This CDR3 is built from 12 residues. Here the CDR3 DNA reads TGTGCCAGCGGGGACGGCCTCCACGAGCAGTACTTC. It encodes CASGDGLHEQYF.

The V gene is TRBV7-2, the J gene TRBJ1-2, with D tentatively TRBD1 (6 bases). This CDR3 is 14 amino acids long. The V end lost 3 bases, the J end lost 3 bases, and 11 bases lay between the germline ends. Germline values: CDR1 SGHTA, CDR2 FQGNSA. The CDR3 DNA reads as TGTGCCAGCAGCTTTGGGGGCGCCTACTATGGCTACACCTTC. It yields the protein CASSFGGAYYGYTF.

The chain's CDR3 is CASSSWDSSTDTQYF. The CDR3, as DNA: TGTGCCAGCAGTTCCTGGGACAGCTCCACAGATACGCAGTATTTT. The chain has TRBV12-3 or TRBV12-4 and TRBJ2-3, with 7 bases identical to TRBD1. Trimming took 4 bases from V and 2 from J; bases not matched to a gene: 6. There are 15 residues in the CDR3.

This clonotype occurred a few times. The CDR3 nucleotides are TGTGCCAGCAGCCCGGCGGCGGGATCATCCTACAATGAGCAGTTCTTC. Translating gives CASSPAAGSSYNEQFF. The gene calls are TRBV7-6 and TRBJ2-1, with D possibly being TRBD2 (6 bases). In germline, CDR1 is SGHVS, CDR2 FNYEAQ. The CDR3 consists of 16 residues. Trimming removed 5 bases at V and 1 base at J, with 15 bases between.

The chain recombines TRBV20-1 with TRBJ2-1, with 11 positions matching TRBD2. The CDR3 is 16 amino acids. Losses at the gene ends were 6 bases for V and 2 bases for J; bases not matched to a gene: 9. CDR1 is DFQATT, CDR2 SNEGSKA, per germline (reference sequence). CDR3 coding DNA: TGCAGTGCCCCGGGACTAGCGGATACAGCCTACAATGAGCAGTTCTTC. Its protein is CSAPGLADTAYNEQFF.

This chain connects TRBV5-6 to TRBJ2-1, with D unclear. The CDR3 loop spans 12 amino acids. Germline CDR1 is SGHDT and CDR2 is YYEEEE. Trimming removed 4 bases from V and 12 bases from J, with 14 bases in between. The CDR3 is CASSAQPHGQFF. CDR3 bases: TGTGCCAGCAGCGCTCAACCCCATGGGCAGTTCTTC.

V is TRBV29-1 and J is TRBJ1-1; 7 bases map to TRBD1. The junction had 1 base not matched to a gene; V was cut back by 5 bases and J by 1 base. This CDR3 has 12 amino acids. Germline lookup yields CDR1 SQVTM and CDR2 ANQGSEA. The CDR3 loop is CSVWTGNTEAFF. The CDR3 DNA reads TGCAGCGTTTGGACAGGGAACACTGAAGCTTTCTTT.

This clonotype occurred a few times. The chain carries TRBV5-6 and TRBJ2-7, with D hard to call. The CDR3 extends over 13 amino acids. Germline values: CDR1 SGHDT, CDR2 YYEEEE. Between the trimmed V and J ends, which lost 4 bases and 5 bases, there was a span of 13 bases. Written as DNA, the CDR3 is TGTGCCAGCAGCCTCTCGGGCCTCAACGAGCAGTACTTC. Protein sequence: CASSLSGLNEQYF.

The chain links TRBV6-1 to TRBJ1-1; weak D call: TRBD1 (5 bases). The V end was cut by 8 bases, the J end by 4 bases, with 20 bases between. The CDR3 has 15 residues. CDR1 is MNHNS and CDR2 is SASEGT in the germline V gene. CDR3 DNA sequence: TGTGCCAGCGGTCCAGGGCGTCGTGGGATCACTGAAGCTTTCTTT. Amino acid sequence: CASGPGRRGITEAFF.

The sample holds a few counts of this clonotype. J is TRBJ2-5 and V is TRBV5-1; maybe TRBD2 (7 bases). The length of the CDR3 is 14 residues. Trimming pared 5 bases from V and 5 bases from J, leaving 16 bases between. From germline, CDR1 is SGHRS and CDR2 YFSETQ. CDR3 protein: CASRTGLVYETQYF. The DNA for the CDR3 is TGCGCCAGCAGGACAGGACTAGTTTATGAGACCCAGTACTTC.

This chain's CDR3 is CASSYSGQGALGYTF. The CDR3 DNA reads as TGTGCCAGCAGTTACTCGGGACAGGGGGCTTTAGGCTACACCTTC. The V gene is TRBV6-5, the J gene TRBJ1-2; the match to TRBD1 covers 12 bases. Unmatched junction bases numbered 4, after V lost 0 bases and J lost 8 bases. Germline assignment: CDR1 MNHEY and CDR2 SVGAGI. This CDR3 contains 15 residues.

This clonotype has a handful of counts. The chain is built from TRBV7-9 and TRBJ2-3; 7 bases are a match to TRBD2. V gave up 6 bases and J gave up 4 bases; unmatched junction bases: 16. The CDR3 runs to 17 residues. CDR1 and CDR2 (germline): SEHNR, FQNEAQ (reference sequence). Here the CDR3 DNA reads TGTGCCAGCAGGCCTAGACTAGCCGGACTTAATCCAGATACGCAGTATTTT. Protein: CASRPRLAGLNPDTQYF.

This rearrangement joins TRBV12-3 or TRBV12-4 to TRBJ2-3, with D possibly TRBD1 on 6 matching bases. With 3 bases removed from V and 3 bases from J, the gap between germline ends came to 13 bases. CDR3 length equals 15 residues. The CDR3 nucleotides read TGTGCCAGCAGTTTGGGGGCGCAGGGAACAGATACGCAGTATTTT. This translates into CASSLGAQGTDTQYF.

In its sample, this clonotype was seen many times. The chain uses TRBV2 and TRBJ2-7, with 8 positions matching TRBD2. CDR3 length equals 13 residues. Unmatched junction bases numbered 8, after V lost 7 bases and J lost 6 bases. From germline, CDR1 is SNHLY and CDR2 FYNNEI. CDR3 loop: CASNTPRGGEQYF. The CDR3 nucleotides are TGTGCCAGCAACACCCCCCGGGGGGGCGAGCAGTACTTC.

The chain uses TRBV7-3 and TRBJ2-5, with 7 bases fitting TRBD1. Germline CDR1 and CDR2: SGHTA and FQGTGA. V was pared by 5 bases and J by 0 bases, with 12 bases of the junction left unmatched. The CDR3 runs to 17 residues. The CDR3 DNA reads TGTGCCAGCAGCCCTGGCCCGGTCAGGGGGTACCAAGAGACCCAGTACTTC. Its translation: CASSPGPVRGYQETQYF. The variable domain in full, completed from reference TRBV7-3 and TRBJ2-5, reads GAGVSQTPSNKVTEKGKYVELRCDPISGHTALYWYRQSLGQGPEFLIYFQGTGAADDSGLPNDRFFAVRPEGSVSTLKIQRTERGDSAVYLCASSPGPVRGYQETQYFGPGTRLLVL.

The rearrangement links TRBV3-1 to TRBJ1-1; 7 bases fit TRBD1. Trimming removed 4 bases from V and 0 bases from J; junction bases left unmatched: 8. Germline V lookup: CDR1 LGHDT, CDR2 YNNKEL (reference sequence). This CDR3 is built from 16 residues. The CDR3 region is CASSPDRAQMNTEAFF. CDR3 coding DNA: TGTGCCAGCAGCCCAGACAGGGCCCAAATGAACACTGAAGCTTTCTTT.

In this sample, this clonotype turned up a few times. The rearrangement links TRBV14 to TRBJ2-1; maybe TRBD2 (5 bases). V was pared by 4 bases and J by 1 base, with 11 bases between. CDR1 SGHDN and CDR2 FVKESK come from the germline V gene. The CDR3 has 15 amino acids. Written as DNA, the CDR3 is TGTGCCAGCAGCCTCCTAGCAGCATCCTACAATGAGCAGTTCTTC. It codes for CASSLLAASYNEQFF.

The J gene is TRBJ2-3, the V gene TRBV6-5; 7 bases fit TRBD2. V was pared by 6 bases and J by 8 bases, with 2 bases of the junction left unmatched. The CDR3 sequence is 11 residues long. CDR1 MNHEY and CDR2 SVGAGI come from the germline V gene. CDR3 DNA: TGTGCCAGCAGGGGGGGGATTACGCAGTATTTT. This translates into CASRGGITQYF.